Included here is one TCR beta chain sequence, with context. V was trimmed by 0 bases and J by 10 bases, leaving 8 bases between them. The germline CDR1 and CDR2 sequences are MNHEY and SVGAGI. This CDR3 is built from 12 residues. The data belong to a study of cytomegalovirus exposure and HLA in healthy donors. The table came from immunoSEQ multiplex PCR; TCRdb's copy has only in-frame clones and leaves some out. Here the sample spans approximately 81,000 clones, 93% being singletons. Specimen: PBMCs. The source of this sequence is a young man in good health and CMV-seronegative. This chain connects TRBV6-5 to TRBJ2-3; TRBD1 is a possible D gene (6 bases). The CDR3 sequence: CASSYSGAPQYF. In DNA form, the CDR3 reads TGTGCCAGCAGTTACTCGGGGGCTCCGCAGTATTTT.